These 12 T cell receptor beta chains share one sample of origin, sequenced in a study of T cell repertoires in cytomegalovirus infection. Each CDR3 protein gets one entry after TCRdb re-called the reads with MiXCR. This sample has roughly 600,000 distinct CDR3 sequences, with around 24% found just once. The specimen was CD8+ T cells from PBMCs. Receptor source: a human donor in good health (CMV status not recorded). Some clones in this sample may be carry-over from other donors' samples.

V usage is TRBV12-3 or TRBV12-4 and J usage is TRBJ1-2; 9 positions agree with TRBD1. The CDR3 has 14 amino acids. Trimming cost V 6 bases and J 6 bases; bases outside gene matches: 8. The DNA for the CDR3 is TGTGCCAGCAGCCCTACAGGGGGCGCGAATGGCTACACCTTC. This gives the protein CASSPTGGANGYTF.

CDR3 nucleotide sequence: TGTGCCAGCAACGGAGACTATGGCTACACCTTC. Translating gives CASNGDYGYTF. This chain joins TRBV28 and TRBJ1-2; unclear D gene. From germline, CDR1 is MDHEN and CDR2 SYDVKM. The CDR3 runs to 11 residues. V dropped 7 bases and J dropped 3 bases, with 6 bases sitting between them.

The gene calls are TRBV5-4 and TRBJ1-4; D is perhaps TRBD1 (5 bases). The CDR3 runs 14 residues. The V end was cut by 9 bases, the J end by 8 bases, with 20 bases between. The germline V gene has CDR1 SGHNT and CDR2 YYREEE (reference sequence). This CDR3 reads CATALKGSGEKLFF. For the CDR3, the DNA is TGTGCCACCGCCCTGAAGGGGTCGGGAGAAAAACTGTTTTTT.

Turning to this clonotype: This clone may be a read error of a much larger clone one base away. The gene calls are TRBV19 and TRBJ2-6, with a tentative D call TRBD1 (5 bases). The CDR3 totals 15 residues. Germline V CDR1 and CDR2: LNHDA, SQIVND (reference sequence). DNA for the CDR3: TGTGCCAGTGGTATTTCCAGGGCCGGGGCCAACGTCCTGACTTTC. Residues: CASGISRAGANVLTF. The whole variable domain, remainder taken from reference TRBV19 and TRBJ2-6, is DGGITQSPKYLFRKEGQNVTLSCEQNLNHDAMYWYRQDPGQGLRLIYYSQIVNDFQKGDIAEGYSVSREKKESFPLTVTSAQKNPTAFYLCASGISRAGANVLTFGAGSRLTVL.

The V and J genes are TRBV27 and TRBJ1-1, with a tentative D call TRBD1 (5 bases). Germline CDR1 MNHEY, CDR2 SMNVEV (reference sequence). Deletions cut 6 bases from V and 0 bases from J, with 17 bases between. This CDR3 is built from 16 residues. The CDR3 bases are TGTGCCAGCAGCGACGGGGACGGGAGCATGAACACTGAAGCTTTCTTT. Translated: CASSDGDGSMNTEAFF.

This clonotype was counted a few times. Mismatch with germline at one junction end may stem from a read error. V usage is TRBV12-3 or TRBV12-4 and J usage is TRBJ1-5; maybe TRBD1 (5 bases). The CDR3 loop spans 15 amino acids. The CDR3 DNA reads TGTGCCAGCAGCTTAGATCAGGGTTCAGGCCAGCCCCAGCATTTT. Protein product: CASSLDQGSGQPQHF.

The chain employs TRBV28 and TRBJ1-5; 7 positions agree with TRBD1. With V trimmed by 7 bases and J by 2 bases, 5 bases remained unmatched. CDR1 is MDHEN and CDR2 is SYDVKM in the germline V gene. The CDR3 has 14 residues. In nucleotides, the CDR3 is TGTGCCAGCATCTTCACAGGGGGCAATCAGCCCCAGCATTTT. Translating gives CASIFTGGNQPQHF.

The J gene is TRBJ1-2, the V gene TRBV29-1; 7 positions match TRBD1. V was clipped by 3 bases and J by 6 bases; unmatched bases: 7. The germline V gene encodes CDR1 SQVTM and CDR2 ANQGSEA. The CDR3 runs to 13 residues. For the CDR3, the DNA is TGCAGCGTTGACCCCGACAGGGATGATGGCTACACCTTC. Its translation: CSVDPDRDDGYTF.

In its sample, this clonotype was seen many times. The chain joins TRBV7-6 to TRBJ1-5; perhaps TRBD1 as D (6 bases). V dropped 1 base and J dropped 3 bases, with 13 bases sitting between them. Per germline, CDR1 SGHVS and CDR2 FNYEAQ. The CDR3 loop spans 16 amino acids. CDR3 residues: CASSLVAGASNQPQHF. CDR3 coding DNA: TGTGCCAGCAGCTTAGTAGCAGGGGCGTCCAATCAGCCCCAGCATTTT.

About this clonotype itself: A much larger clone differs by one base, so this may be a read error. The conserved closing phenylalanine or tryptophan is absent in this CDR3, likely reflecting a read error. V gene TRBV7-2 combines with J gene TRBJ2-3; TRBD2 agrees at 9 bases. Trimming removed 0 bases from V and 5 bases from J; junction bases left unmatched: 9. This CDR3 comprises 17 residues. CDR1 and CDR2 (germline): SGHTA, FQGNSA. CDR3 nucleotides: TGTGCCAGCAGCTTAGCCTACGGCGGGGGGGCTTTAGATACGCAGTATTCT. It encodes CASSLAYGGGALDTQYS.

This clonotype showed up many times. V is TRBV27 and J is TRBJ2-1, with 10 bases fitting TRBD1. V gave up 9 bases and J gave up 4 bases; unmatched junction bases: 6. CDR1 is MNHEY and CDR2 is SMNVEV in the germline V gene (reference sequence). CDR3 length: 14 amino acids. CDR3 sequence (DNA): TGTGCCAGTTGGACAGGGGGTAGTTACAATGAGCAGTTCTTC. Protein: CASWTGGSYNEQFF.

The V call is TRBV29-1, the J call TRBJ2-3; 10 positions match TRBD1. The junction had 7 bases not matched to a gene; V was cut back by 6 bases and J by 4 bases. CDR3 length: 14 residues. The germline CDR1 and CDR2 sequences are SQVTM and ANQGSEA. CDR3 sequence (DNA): TGCAGCGTCATACCGGGACAGGGGCCAGATACGCAGTATTTT. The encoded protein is CSVIPGQGPDTQYF.